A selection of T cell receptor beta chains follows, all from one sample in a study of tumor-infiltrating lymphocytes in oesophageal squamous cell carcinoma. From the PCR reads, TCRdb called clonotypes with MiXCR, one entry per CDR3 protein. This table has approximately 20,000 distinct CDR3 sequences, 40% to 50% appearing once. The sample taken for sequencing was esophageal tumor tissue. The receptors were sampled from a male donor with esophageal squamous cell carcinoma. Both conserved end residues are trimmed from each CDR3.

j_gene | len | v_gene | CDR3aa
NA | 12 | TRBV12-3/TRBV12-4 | ASSSTGFPYGYT
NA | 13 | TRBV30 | AWSSGLAGLNEQF
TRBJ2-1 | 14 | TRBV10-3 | ASRSLTGEGRNEQF
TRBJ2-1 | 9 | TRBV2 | ASTITNEQF
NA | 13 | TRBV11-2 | AKRGASGPQETQY
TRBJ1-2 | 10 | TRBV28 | ASSFAGRGYT
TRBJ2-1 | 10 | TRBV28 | ASKGQGGEQF
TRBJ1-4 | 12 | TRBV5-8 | ASSRRTVNEKLF
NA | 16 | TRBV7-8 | ASSLILGLRVMDTEAF
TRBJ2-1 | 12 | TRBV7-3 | ASSYPRGTDTQF
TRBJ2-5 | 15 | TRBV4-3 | ASSPRQGATSRETQY
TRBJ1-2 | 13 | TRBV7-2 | ASSSAGGTGYGYT
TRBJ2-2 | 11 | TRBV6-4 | ASSVQGAGELF
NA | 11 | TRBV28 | ASSLWLANEQF
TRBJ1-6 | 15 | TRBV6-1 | ASSHPPGGTYNSPLH
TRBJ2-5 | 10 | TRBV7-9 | ASSYRYNEQY
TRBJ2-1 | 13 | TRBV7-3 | ASSLSGGLGNEQF
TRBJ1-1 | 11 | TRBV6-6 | ASSYERNTEAF
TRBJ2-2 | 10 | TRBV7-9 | ASSWNTGELF
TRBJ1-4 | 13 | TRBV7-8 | ASSRGQGGNEKLF
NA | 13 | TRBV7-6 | ASSLDASGANEQF
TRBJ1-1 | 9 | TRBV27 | ASGLLREAF
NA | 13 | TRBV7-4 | ASSLSSGAPYEQY
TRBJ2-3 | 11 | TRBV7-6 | ASNLAGTDTQY
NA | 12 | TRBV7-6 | ASSLLQGAQTQY
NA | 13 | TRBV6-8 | ASSPRARGTYEQY
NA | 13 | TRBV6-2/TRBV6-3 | ASSYSASGGAKQF
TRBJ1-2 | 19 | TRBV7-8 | ASSSYEYPGTATTKFYGYT
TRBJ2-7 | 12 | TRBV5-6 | ASSRLGPGEEQY
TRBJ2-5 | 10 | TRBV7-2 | ASSLVYNEQY
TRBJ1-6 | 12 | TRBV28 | ASSLSQRAGALH
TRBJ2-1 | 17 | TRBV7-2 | ASSFLAGGPLSSYNEQF
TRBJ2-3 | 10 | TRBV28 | ASSAQGITQY
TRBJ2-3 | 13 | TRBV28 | ASSSTSDYTDTQY
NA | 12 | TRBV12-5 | ASGAGLSTGELF
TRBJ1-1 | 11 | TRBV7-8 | ASSLEQQGEAF
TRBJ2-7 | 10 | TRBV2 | APADRGYEQY
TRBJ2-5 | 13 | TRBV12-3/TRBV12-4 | ASSLGRGGKETQY
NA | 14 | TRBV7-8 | ASITVTAGGGETQY
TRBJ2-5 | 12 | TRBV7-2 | ASSLGTTYNEQY